This is a list of T cell receptor beta chains from one sample in a study of blood T cell repertoires in COVID-19. Sequenced by immunoSEQ multiplex PCR; TCRdb stores in-frame clones only, minus some. Among just over 150,000 clones listed, 82% were seen once. The sequencing input was peripheral blood. Receptors originate from a woman aged 80 or over with acute or convalescent COVID-19. Each CDR3 is given with its conserved first and last residue. The order of the fields is CDR3 DNA, CDR3 protein, J gene, D gene, clone size, V gene, CDR3 length. D genes are given only for firm matches. Rows give clone size only sometimes, using once, few, many, or a class for an expanded clone.

TGTGCCAGCAGACCCCCCGGGACTAGCAAGGGGGAGCTGTTTTTT	CASRPPGTSKGELFF	TRBJ2-2	TRBD2	-	TRBV6-6	15
TGTGCCATCAGTGAGTCGACAGGGGTAGGTGGCTACACCTTC	CAISESTGVGGYTF	TRBJ1-2	TRBD1	-	TRBV10-3	14
TGTGCCAGCAGACAGACAGGGGGCAACAATCAGCCCCAGCATTTT	CASRQTGGNNQPQHF	TRBJ1-5	TRBD1	once	TRBV7-2	15
TGTGCCATCAGTGACCCCTCTAGCGGGCGGACAGATACGCAGTATTTT	CAISDPSSGRTDTQYF	TRBJ2-3	TRBD2	-	TRBV10-3	16
TGTGCCAGCAGCTTAGCGATCCAGGGGGGCAATCAGCCCCAGCATTTT	CASSLAIQGGNQPQHF	TRBJ1-5	TRBD1	-	TRBV7-2	16
TGTGCCAGCAGTTCAGGAGGCTATGGCTACACCTTC	CASSSGGYGYTF	TRBJ1-2	-	-	TRBV6-5	12
TGTGCCAGCAGCTTGGACAGTAACAAAAACATTCAGTACTTC	CASSLDSNKNIQYF	TRBJ2-4	-	-	TRBV7-2	14
TGTGCCAGCAGCGCCTGGACAGGGAACTACAATGAGCAGTTCTTC	CASSAWTGNYNEQFF	TRBJ2-1	TRBD1	-	TRBV7-9	15
TGTGCCAGCTGGGGGGGGACTAGCGGGAGATTAGACAATGAGCAGTTCTTC	CASWGGTSGRLDNEQFF	TRBJ2-1	TRBD2	-	TRBV2	17
TGTGCCAGCAGCTCACTAGCACATGAGCAGTTCTTC	CASSSLAHEQFF	TRBJ2-1	-	-	TRBV11-2	12
TGTGCCTGGAGCTCCGGGACAGGGATCTATCAGCCCCAGCATTTT	CAWSSGTGIYQPQHF	TRBJ1-5	TRBD1	-	TRBV30	15
TGCGCCAGCAGCCTGGTAATAGCGGGGGGATACAATGAGCAGTTCTTC	CASSLVIAGGYNEQFF	TRBJ2-1	TRBD2	few	TRBV4-1	16
TGTGCCAGCAGCCCGGGACTAGCGGGACGTGAGCAGTACTTC	CASSPGLAGREQYF	TRBJ2-7	TRBD2	-	TRBV11-2	14
TGTGCCAGCAGAAGGATAGCGGGAGTTTTTGCTGAGCAGTTCTTC	CASRRIAGVFAEQFF	TRBJ2-1	TRBD2	-	TRBV2	15
TGTGCCAGCAGTCCTACAGGGTTTGAAGCTTTCTTT	CASSPTGFEAFF	TRBJ1-1	-	-	TRBV6-5	12
TGTGCCACCAGCAACAGGCTGAACACTGAAGCTTTCTTT	CATSNRLNTEAFF	TRBJ1-1	-	-	TRBV15	13
TGTGCCAGCAGTGTCGACAGGGAAACTGAAGCTTTCTTT	CASSVDRETEAFF	TRBJ1-1	TRBD1	-	TRBV2	13
TGTGCCAGCAGCGAGCAGGGTCCTTATGGCTACACCTTC	CASSEQGPYGYTF	TRBJ1-2	-	-	TRBV5-5	13
TGCGCCTCAACGTCCGGACAGTTTAGCTCCTACGAGCAGTACTTC	CASTSGQFSSYEQYF	TRBJ2-7	-	-	TRBV5-1	15
TGTGCCAGCTACAGGGCGCCGAACACCGGGGAGCTGTTTTTT	CASYRAPNTGELFF	TRBJ2-2	-	-	TRBV6-6	14
TGTGCCAGCAGCTTAAAGCGGGAGCAAAGGGCTTACGAGCAGTACTTC	CASSLKREQRAYEQYF	TRBJ2-7	TRBD2	-	TRBV7-8	16
TGTGCCAGCAGTTTAGGAGGGGGTAATGGCTACACCTTC	CASSLGGGNGYTF	TRBJ1-2	-	-	TRBV12-3/TRBV12-4	13
TGTGCCAGCAGTAAGGGACTGGGTCTGTCCCAGTACTTC	CASSKGLGLSQYF	TRBJ2-5	-	-	TRBV6-5	13
TGCGCCAGCGGCGGGGGGAGCTCCTACAATGAGCAGTTCTTC	CASGGGSSYNEQFF	TRBJ2-1	TRBD2	-	TRBV5-1	14
TGCAGCGTTACAACCCGGGGAAGTAACTATGGCTACACCTTC	CSVTTRGSNYGYTF	TRBJ1-2	-	-	TRBV29-1	14
TGTGCCAGCAGCTTAGCGGGAGGGCGGGAGCAGTACTTC	CASSLAGGREQYF	TRBJ2-7	TRBD2	once	TRBV5-4	13
TGTGCCAGCAGCTTACGCGGAGGGATTAACTATGGCTACACCTTC	CASSLRGGINYGYTF	TRBJ1-2	-	-	TRBV7-2	15
TGCGCCAGCAGTGACCCCGACAGGGCTGAAGCTTTCTTT	CASSDPDRAEAFF	TRBJ1-1	TRBD1	-	TRBV10-1	13
TGTGCCTGGAGTCGGGACTTAGTACATGGCTACACCTTC	CAWSRDLVHGYTF	TRBJ1-2	-	-	TRBV30	13
TGTGCCATCAGTGAAACAGCGGGAGTTACTACGGGGGAGCAGTACTTC	CAISETAGVTTGEQYF	TRBJ2-7	TRBD2	-	TRBV10-3	16
TGTGCCAGCAGCTTAGCAACCGGACTAGCGGGAGGCGGGCAGTACTTC	CASSLATGLAGGGQYF	TRBJ2-7	TRBD2	-	TRBV7-9	16
TGTGCCAGCAGTAGACAGGGGCTCTCTGGAAACACCATATATTTT	CASSRQGLSGNTIYF	TRBJ1-3	TRBD1	-	TRBV6-5	15
TGCGCCAGCAGCTTGGGGGCAGGGTTGCGAGAAGCTTTCTTT	CASSLGAGLREAFF	TRBJ1-1	-	-	TRBV5-1	14
TGCGCCAGCAGCTTCGACCAAGGTCAACTAACCTACGAGCAGTACTTC	CASSFDQGQLTYEQYF	TRBJ2-7	-	-	TRBV5-1	16
TGTGCCAGCAGCGGGATCGGTGGGGCCAAAGAGACCCAGTACTTC	CASSGIGGAKETQYF	TRBJ2-5	-	-	TRBV9	15